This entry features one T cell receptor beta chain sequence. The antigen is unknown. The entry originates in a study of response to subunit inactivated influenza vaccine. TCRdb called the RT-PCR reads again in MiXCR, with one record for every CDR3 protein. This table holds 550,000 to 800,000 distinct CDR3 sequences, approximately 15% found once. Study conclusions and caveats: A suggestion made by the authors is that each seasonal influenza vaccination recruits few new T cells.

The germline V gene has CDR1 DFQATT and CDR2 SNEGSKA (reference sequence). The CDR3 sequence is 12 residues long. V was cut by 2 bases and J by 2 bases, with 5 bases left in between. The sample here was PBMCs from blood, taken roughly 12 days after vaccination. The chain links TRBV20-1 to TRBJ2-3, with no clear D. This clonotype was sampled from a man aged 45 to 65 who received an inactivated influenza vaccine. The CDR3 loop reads CSARWHTDTQYF. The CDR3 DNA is TGCAGTGCTAGATGGCACACAGATACGCAGTATTTT.